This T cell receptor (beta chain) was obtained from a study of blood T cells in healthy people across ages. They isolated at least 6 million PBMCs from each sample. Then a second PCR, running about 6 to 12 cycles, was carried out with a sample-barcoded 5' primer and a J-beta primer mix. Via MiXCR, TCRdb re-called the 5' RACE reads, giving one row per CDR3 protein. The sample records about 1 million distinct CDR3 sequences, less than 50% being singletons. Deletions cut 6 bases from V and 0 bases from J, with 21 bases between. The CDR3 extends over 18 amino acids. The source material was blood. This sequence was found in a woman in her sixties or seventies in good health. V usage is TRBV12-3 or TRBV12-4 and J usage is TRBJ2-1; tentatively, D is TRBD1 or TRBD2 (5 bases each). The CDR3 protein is CASSFGAARADSYNEQFF. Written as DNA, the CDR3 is TGTGCCAGCAGCTTTGGGGCTGCGAGAGCGGACTCCTACAATGAGCAGTTCTTC.